This T cell receptor (beta chain) came from a study of HIV-infected children after antiretroviral therapy interruption. The wider study: All children had CD4+ count above 500 and viral load below 50 copies/ml.

V lost 3 bases to trimming and J lost 3 bases; unmatched junction nucleotides: 2. CDR1 MRHNA and CDR2 SNTAGT come from the germline V gene. The CDR3 totals 14 residues. This clonotype was counted a few times. RNA-based 3' RACE libraries used unique molecular identifiers. TCRdb ran MiXCR on the 3' RACE reads and lists one entry per CDR3 protein. The table shows fewer than 100,000 distinct CDR3 sequences, with 6% to 8.5% occurring only once. As to treatment: PENTA 11 planned treatment interruption arm or continuous ART arm. Naive CD4+ CD45RA+ CD45RO- T cells were sorted from thawed PBMCs. The receptor comes from a pool of human donors with HIV. The chain couples TRBV6-4 to TRBJ1-5, with 7 bases aligning to TRBD1. The sequencing used CD45RA+ CD4+ T cells from PBMCs, pooled from several time points, collected from a donor given antiretroviral therapy, either interrupted or continuous. As for subset: naive CD4+ CD45RA+ CD45RO- T cells. The CDR3 nucleotides are TGTGCCAGCAGTGAACAGGGGACCAATCAGCCCCAGCATTTT. This translates into CASSEQGTNQPQHF.